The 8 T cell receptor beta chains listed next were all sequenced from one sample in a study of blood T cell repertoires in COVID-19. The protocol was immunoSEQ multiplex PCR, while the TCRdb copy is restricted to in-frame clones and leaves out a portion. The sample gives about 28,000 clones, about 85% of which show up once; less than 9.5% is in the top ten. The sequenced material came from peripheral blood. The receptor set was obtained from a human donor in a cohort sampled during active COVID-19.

CDR3 sequence: CASSPQTGAFGGYTF. The CDR3 DNA follows: TGTGCCAGCAGCCCCCAGACAGGGGCGTTTGGCGGCTACACCTTC. The chain couples TRBV9 to TRBJ1-2, with 8 bases that match TRBD1. Germline CDR1 is SGDLS and CDR2 is YYNGEE. With V trimmed by 4 bases and J by 8 bases, 13 bases remained unmatched. CDR3 length equals 15 residues.

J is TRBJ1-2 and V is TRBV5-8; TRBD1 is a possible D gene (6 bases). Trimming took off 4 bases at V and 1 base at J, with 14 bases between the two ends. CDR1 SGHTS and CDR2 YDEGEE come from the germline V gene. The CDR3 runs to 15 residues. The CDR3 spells CASSPEWTVNYGYTF. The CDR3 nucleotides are TGTGCCAGCAGCCCGGAATGGACAGTTAACTATGGCTACACCTTC.

The CDR3 is CASSLDRRGSSYNEQFF. The CDR3 DNA reads as TGTGCCAGCAGCTTAGACCGGCGAGGGAGCTCCTACAATGAGCAGTTCTTC. V is TRBV7-9 and J is TRBJ2-1, with a weak D call TRBD2 (5 bases). The CDR3 covers 17 residues. Trimming left V 1 base short and J 0 bases short, with 13 bases between. Per germline, CDR1 SEHNR and CDR2 FQNEAQ (reference sequence).

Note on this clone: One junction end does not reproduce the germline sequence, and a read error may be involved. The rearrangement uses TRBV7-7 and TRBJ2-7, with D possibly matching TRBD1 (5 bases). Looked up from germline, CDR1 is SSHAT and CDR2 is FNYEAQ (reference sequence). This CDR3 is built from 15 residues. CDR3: CASSLGAGPSYEQYF. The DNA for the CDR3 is TGTGCTAGCAGCTTAGGGGCAGGTCCCTCCTACGAGCAGTACTTC.

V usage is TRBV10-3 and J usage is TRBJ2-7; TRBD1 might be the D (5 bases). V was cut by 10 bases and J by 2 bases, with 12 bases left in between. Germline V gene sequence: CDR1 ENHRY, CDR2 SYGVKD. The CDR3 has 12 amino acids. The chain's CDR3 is CASQGLAYEQYF. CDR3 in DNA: TGTGCCAGTCAGGGATTGGCCTACGAGCAGTACTTC.

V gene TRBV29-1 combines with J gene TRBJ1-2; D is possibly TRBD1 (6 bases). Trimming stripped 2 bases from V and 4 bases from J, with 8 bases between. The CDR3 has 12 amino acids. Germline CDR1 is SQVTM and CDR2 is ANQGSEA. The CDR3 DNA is TGCAGCGTTGAAAGGGGGGGCTATGGCTACACCTTC. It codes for CSVERGGYGYTF.

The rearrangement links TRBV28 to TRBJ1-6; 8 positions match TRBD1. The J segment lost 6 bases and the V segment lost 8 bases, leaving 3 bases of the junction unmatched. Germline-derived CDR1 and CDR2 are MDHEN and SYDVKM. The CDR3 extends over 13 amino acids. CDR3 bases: TGTGCCAGCGGCCAGGGGGCTAATTCACCCCTCCACTTT. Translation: CASGQGANSPLHF. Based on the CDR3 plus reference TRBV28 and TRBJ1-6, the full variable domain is DVKVTQSSRYLVKRTGEKVFLECVQDMDHENMFWYRQDPGLGLRLIYFSYDVKMKEKGDIPEGYSVSREKKERFSLILESASTNQTSMYLCASGQGANSPLHFGNGTRLTVT.

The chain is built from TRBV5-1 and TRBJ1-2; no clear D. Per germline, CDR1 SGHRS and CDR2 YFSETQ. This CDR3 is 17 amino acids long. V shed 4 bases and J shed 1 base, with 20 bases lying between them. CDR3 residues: CASSNEIASGVNYGYTF. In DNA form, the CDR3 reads TGCGCCAGCAGCAATGAAATAGCGTCCGGGGTTAACTATGGCTACACCTTC.